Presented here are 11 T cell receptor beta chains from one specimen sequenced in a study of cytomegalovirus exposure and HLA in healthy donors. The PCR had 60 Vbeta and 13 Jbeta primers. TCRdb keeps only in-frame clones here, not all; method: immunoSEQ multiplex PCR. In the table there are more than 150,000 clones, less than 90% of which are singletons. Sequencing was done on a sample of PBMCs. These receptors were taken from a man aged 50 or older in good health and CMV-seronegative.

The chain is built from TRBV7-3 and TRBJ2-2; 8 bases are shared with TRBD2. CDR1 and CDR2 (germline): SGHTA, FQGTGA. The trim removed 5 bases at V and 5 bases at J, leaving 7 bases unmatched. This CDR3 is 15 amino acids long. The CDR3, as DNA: TGTGCCAGCAGCCCCGGGGGGGGAGGGACCGGGGAGCTGTTTTTT. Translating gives CASSPGGGGTGELFF.

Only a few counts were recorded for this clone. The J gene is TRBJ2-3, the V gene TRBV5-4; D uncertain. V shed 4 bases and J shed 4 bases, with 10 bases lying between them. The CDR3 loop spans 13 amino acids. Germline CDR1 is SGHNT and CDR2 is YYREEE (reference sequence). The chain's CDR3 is CASSPVFPDTQYF. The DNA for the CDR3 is TGTGCCAGCAGCCCGGTCTTTCCAGATACGCAGTATTTT.

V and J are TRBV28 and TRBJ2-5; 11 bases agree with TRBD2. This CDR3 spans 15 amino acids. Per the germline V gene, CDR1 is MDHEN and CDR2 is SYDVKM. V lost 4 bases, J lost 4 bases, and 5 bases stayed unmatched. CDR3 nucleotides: TGTGCCAGCAGTTCTCAGCTAGCGGGAGGAGAGACCCAGTACTTC. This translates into CASSSQLAGGETQYF.

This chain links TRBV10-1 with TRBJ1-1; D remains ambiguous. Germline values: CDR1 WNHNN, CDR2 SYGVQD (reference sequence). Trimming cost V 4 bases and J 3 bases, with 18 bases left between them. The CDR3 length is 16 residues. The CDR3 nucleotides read TGCGCCAGCAGTGTACATGAGCGGGAGTTCGACACTGAAGCTTTCTTT. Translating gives CASSVHEREFDTEAFF.

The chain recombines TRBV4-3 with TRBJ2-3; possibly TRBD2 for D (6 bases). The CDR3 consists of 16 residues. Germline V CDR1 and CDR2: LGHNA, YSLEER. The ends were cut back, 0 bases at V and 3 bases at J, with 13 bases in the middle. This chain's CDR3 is CASSQDTGVGTDTQYF. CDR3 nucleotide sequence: TGCGCCAGCAGCCAAGATACGGGAGTAGGGACAGATACGCAGTATTTT.

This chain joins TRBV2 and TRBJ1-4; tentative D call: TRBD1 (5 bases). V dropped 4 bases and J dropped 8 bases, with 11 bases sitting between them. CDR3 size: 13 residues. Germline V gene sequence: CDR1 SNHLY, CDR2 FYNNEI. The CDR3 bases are TGTGCCAGCAGTGCGGGGGGACGGGAAAAACTGTTTTTT. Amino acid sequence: CASSAGGREKLFF. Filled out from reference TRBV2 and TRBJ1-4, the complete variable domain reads EPEVTQTPSHQVTQMGQEVILRCVPISNHLYFYWYRQILGQKVEFLVSFYNNEISEKSEIFDDQFSVERPDGSNFTLKIRSTKLEDSAMYFCASSAGGREKLFFGSGTQLSVL.

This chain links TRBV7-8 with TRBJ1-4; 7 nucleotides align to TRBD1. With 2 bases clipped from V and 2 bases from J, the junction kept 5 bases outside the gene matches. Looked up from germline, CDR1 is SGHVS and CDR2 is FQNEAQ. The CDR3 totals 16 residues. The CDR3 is CASSLPTGDTNEKLFF. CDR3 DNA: TGTGCCAGCAGCTTACCCACAGGGGATACTAATGAAAAACTGTTTTTT.

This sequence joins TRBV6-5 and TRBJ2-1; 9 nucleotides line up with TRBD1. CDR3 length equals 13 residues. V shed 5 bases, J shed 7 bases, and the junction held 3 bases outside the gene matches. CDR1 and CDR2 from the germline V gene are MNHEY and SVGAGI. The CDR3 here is CASSLDRGNEQFF. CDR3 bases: TGTGCCAGCAGTCTTGACAGGGGGAATGAGCAGTTCTTC.

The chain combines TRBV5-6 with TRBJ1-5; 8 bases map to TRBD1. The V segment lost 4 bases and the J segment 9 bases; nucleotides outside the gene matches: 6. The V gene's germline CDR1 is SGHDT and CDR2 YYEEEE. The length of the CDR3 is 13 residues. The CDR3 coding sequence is TGTGCCAGCAGCGCGGACAGGGAAGGGCCCCAGCATTTT. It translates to CASSADREGPQHF.

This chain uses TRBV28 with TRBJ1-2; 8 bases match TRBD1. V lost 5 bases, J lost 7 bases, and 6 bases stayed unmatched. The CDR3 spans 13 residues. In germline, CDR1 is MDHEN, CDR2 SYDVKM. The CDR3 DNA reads TGTGCCAGCAGTCTTTCAGGGGGCGCTGGCTACACCTTC. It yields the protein CASSLSGGAGYTF.

This chain's CDR3 is CASRSEGSATDTQYF. DNA for the CDR3: TGTGCCAGCAGGTCGGAGGGTAGCGCCACAGATACGCAGTATTTT. The chain has TRBV7-9 and TRBJ2-3; weak D call: TRBD2 (6 bases). Germline CDR1 SEHNR, CDR2 FQNEAQ (reference sequence). The ends were cut back, 6 bases at V and 2 bases at J, with 15 bases in the middle. CDR3 length: 15 residues. Supplemented by reference TRBV7-9 and TRBJ2-3, the full variable domain reads DTGVSQNPRHKITKRGQNVTFRCDPISEHNRLYWYRQTLGQGPEFLTYFQNEAQLEKSRLLSDRFSAERPKGSFSTLEIQRTEQGDSAMYLCASRSEGSATDTQYFGPGTRLTVL.